The 23 T cell receptor beta chains below all came from one sample that was sequenced in a study of Graves' ophthalmopathy and Graves' hyperthyroidism. RNA transcripts were the template, and TCR beta CDR3 regions were amplified from them. The authors performed first-round RT-PCR with HTBI primers and then a second-round multiplex PCR. A single record per CDR3 protein comes from TCRdb applying MiXCR to the multiplex PCR reads. The data hold nearly 400,000 distinct CDR3 sequences, with about a sixth observed a single time. The sequenced material came from peripheral blood. These receptors came from a woman between 18 and 29 years old with Graves' ophthalmopathy.

In this sample, this clonotype turned up many times. The chain links TRBV6-5 to TRBJ1-1, with a tentative D call TRBD1 (5 bases). CDR3 length equals 15 residues. CDR1 is MNHEY, CDR2 SVGAGI, per germline. Between the trimmed V and J ends, which lost 6 bases and 0 bases, there was a span of 14 bases. CDR3: CASRRPGGMNTEAFF. For the CDR3, the DNA is TGTGCCAGCAGACGACCGGGGGGAATGAACACTGAAGCTTTCTTT.

There are many counts of this clonotype. The genes are TRBV19 and TRBJ2-4; TRBD2 matches 11 bases. This CDR3 is built from 17 residues. J gave up 0 bases and V 3 bases, and 4 bases lay outside the gene matches. The germline gives CDR1 LNHDA, CDR2 SQIVND (reference sequence). Here the CDR3 reads CASSILAGGLAKNIQYF. For the CDR3, the DNA is TGTGCCAGTAGTATTCTAGCGGGAGGTCTAGCCAAAAACATTCAGTACTTC.

This clonotype was seen ten or more times. The J gene is TRBJ1-1, the V gene TRBV5-1; D is ambiguous. The CDR3 contains 15 residues. Trimming removed 1 base from V and 0 bases from J, with 10 bases in between. Germline CDR1 is SGHRS and CDR2 is YFSETQ. This CDR3 is CASSLLPEMNTEAFF. The CDR3, as DNA: TGCGCCAGCAGCTTGCTCCCAGAGATGAACACTGAAGCTTTCTTT.

There are many counts of this clonotype. The chain links TRBV29-1 to TRBJ2-7; D is possibly TRBD1 (7 bases). This CDR3 has 15 amino acids. Germline CDR1 and CDR2: SQVTM and ANQGSEA. V gave up 4 bases and J gave up 3 bases, with 19 bases separating them. DNA of the CDR3: TGCAGCGTTGGGGTTTCTGGCCAGGGGGGCTACGAGCAGTACTTC. As protein: CSVGVSGQGGYEQYF.

This clonotype was counted many times. V gene TRBV6-5 combines with J gene TRBJ2-7, with D tentatively TRBD1 (6 bases). The CDR3 is 14 residues long. From germline, CDR1 is MNHEY and CDR2 SVGAGI. Trimming took off 7 bases at V and 2 bases at J, with 15 bases between the two ends. CDR3 loop: CASTPGASPYEQYF. CDR3 DNA sequence: TGTGCCAGCACCCCAGGGGCTAGCCCCTACGAGCAGTACTTC.

This clonotype was counted many times. This may come from a read error, since a much larger clone is one base off. The chain has TRBV6-4 and TRBJ2-2; D might be TRBD2 (5 bases). Per the germline V gene, CDR1 is MRHNA and CDR2 is SNTAGT. The CDR3 totals 12 residues. The CDR3 DNA is TGTGCCAGCAGTGTATGGGCCGGGGAGCTGGTTTTT. Protein product: CASSVWAGELVF.

There are many counts of this clonotype. The genes are TRBV20-1 and TRBJ1-2; unclear D gene. Germline assignment: CDR1 DFQATT and CDR2 SNEGSKA (reference sequence). There are 12 residues in the CDR3. V shed 1 base and J shed 8 bases, with 11 bases lying between them. CDR3: CSARALPLGYTF. Here the CDR3 DNA reads TGCAGTGCTAGAGCCCTTCCCTTAGGCTACACCTTC.

This clonotype was counted ten times or more. The V call is TRBV28, the J call TRBJ2-5; D remains ambiguous. This CDR3 has 11 amino acids. Per germline, CDR1 MDHEN and CDR2 SYDVKM. The V gene lost 7 bases and the J gene lost 5 bases, with 8 bases spanning the gap. The CDR3 sequence: CASKFGETQYF. The CDR3 bases are TGTGCCAGCAAGTTTGGGGAGACCCAGTACTTC.

This clonotype has at least ten counts. The J gene is TRBJ2-5, the V gene TRBV7-9; 7 bases match TRBD2. V lost 5 bases and J lost 5; bases outside the gene matches: 5. This CDR3 contains 13 residues. Germline V gene data show CDR1 as SEHNR and CDR2 as FQNEAQ (reference sequence). In DNA, the CDR3 is TGTGCCAGCAGCCAACTAGCGTCGGAGACCCAGTACTTC. It is translated as CASSQLASETQYF.

This clonotype was detected ten times or more. The chain employs TRBV20-1 and TRBJ1-5; tentatively, D is TRBD1 (5 bases). The germline V gene has CDR1 DFQATT and CDR2 SNEGSKA (reference sequence). The CDR3 is 15 amino acids. V shed 5 bases and J shed 2 bases, with 16 bases lying between them. The CDR3 nucleotides read TGCAGTGCTCGGGGGATGAGGGGTGGCAATCAGCCCCAGCATTTT. It encodes CSARGMRGGNQPQHF.

This clonotype was seen a handful of times. The chain links TRBV12-3 or TRBV12-4 to TRBJ1-5, with TRBD1 matching 7 bases. V dropped 7 bases and J dropped 1; count of bases not matched to a gene: 10. This CDR3 comprises 16 residues. CDR3 protein: CASNPPGTVSNQPQHF. The CDR3 bases are TGTGCCAGCAACCCTCCCGGGACAGTGAGCAATCAGCCCCAGCATTTT.

This clonotype has at least ten counts. The V gene is TRBV28, the J gene TRBJ2-2; 7 bases are shared with TRBD1. This CDR3 has 17 amino acids. V was pared by 4 bases and J by 5 bases, with 13 bases of the junction left unmatched. In germline, CDR1 is MDHEN, CDR2 SYDVKM. CDR3 protein: CASSSPHRGSGTGELFF. The DNA of the CDR3 is TGTGCCAGCAGTTCCCCCCACAGGGGATCGGGAACCGGGGAGCTGTTTTTT.

This clonotype was found many times. The V and J genes are TRBV27 and TRBJ1-5, with D hard to call. This CDR3 comprises 13 residues. The V and J ends lost 0 bases and 4 bases respectively, with 4 bases between them. The germline V gene has CDR1 MNHEY and CDR2 SMNVEV (reference sequence). CDR3 nucleotides: TGTGCCAGCAGTTTATCTTTGAATCAGCCCCAGCATTTT. Translated, it gives CASSLSLNQPQHF.

This clonotype was observed at least ten times. The V call is TRBV6-5, the J call TRBJ1-6; the D is unclear. The germline V and J ends were trimmed by 1 base and 8 bases, with 12 bases remaining between them. The CDR3 is 15 amino acids. Germline CDR1 and CDR2: MNHEY and SVGAGI. The CDR3 coding sequence is TGTGCCAGCAGTTACTATCCGGGTTTTGATTCACCCCTCCACTTT. It codes for CASSYYPGFDSPLHF.

The chain recombines TRBV6-5 with TRBJ2-5, with a weak D call TRBD1 (5 bases). The CDR3 has 15 amino acids. The germline V gene encodes CDR1 MNHEY and CDR2 SVGAGI. Between the trimmed V and J ends, which lost 4 bases and 2 bases, there was a span of 14 bases. The CDR3 is CASSFSGPVQETQYF. CDR3 bases: TGTGCCAGCAGTTTCTCAGGGCCTGTACAAGAGACCCAGTACTTC.

This clonotype has more than one count but fewer than ten. The chain employs TRBV5-1 and TRBJ1-1; D unclear. CDR1 is SGHRS, CDR2 YFSETQ, per germline. Trimming took off 4 bases at V and 1 base at J, with 14 bases between the two ends. There are 15 residues in the CDR3. The CDR3 region has the DNA TGCGCCAGCAGCCCCTCACGAATTCAGAACACTGAAGCTTTCTTT. Translated: CASSPSRIQNTEAFF. Supplemented by reference TRBV5-1 and TRBJ1-1, the full variable domain reads KAGVTQTPRYLIKTRGQQVTLSCSPISGHRSVSWYQQTPGQGLQFLFEYFSETQRNKGNFPGRFSGRQFSNSRSEMNVSTLELGDSALYLCASSPSRIQNTEAFFGQGTRLTVV.

For the CDR3, the DNA is TGTGCCAGCAGCGTAGGAAGACAGGGTTTTGAAAACATTCAGTACTTC. It is translated as CASSVGRQGFENIQYF. The V gene is TRBV9, the J gene TRBJ2-4, with TRBD1 identical over 7 bases. Germline V gene data show CDR1 as SGDLS and CDR2 as YYNGEE. V was pared by 0 bases and J by 5 bases, with 8 bases of the junction left unmatched. The CDR3 length is 16 residues. The full variable domain, its missing parts supplied by reference TRBV9 and TRBJ2-4, is DSGVTQTPKHLITATGQRVTLRCSPRSGDLSVYWYQQSLDQGLQFLIQYYNGEERAKGNILERFSAQQFPDLHSELNLSSLELGDSALYFCASSVGRQGFENIQYFGAGTRLSVL.

The DNA for the CDR3 is TGTGCCAGCAGTGCAGACGGGACAGTGAACACTGAAGCTTTCTTT. It yields the protein CASSADGTVNTEAFF. The rearrangement links TRBV6-1 to TRBJ1-1, with 7 bases lining up with TRBD1. The V gene end was trimmed by 4 bases and the J gene end by 0 bases; junction bases not matched to a gene: 5. CDR1 MNHNS and CDR2 SASEGT come from the germline V gene. This CDR3 region has 15 residues.

Ten or more counts support this clonotype. The gene calls are TRBV6-2 or TRBV6-3 and TRBJ2-7; 7 bases agree with TRBD2. This CDR3 has 14 amino acids. Germline trimming cut 2 bases from V and 3 bases from J; bases unmatched to any gene: 4. Germline values: CDR1 MNHEY, CDR2 SVGEGT. The chain's CDR3 is CASSYKTSRYEQYF. The DNA for the CDR3 is TGTGCCAGCAGTTACAAGACTAGCCGCTACGAGCAGTACTTC.

The rearrangement links TRBV12-3 or TRBV12-4 to TRBJ1-1, with D uncertain. Trimming removed 5 bases from V and 6 bases from J, with 19 bases in between. The CDR3 runs to 15 residues. The CDR3 DNA follows: TGTGCCAGCAGTGGCAGCGCCGGAACAGCCTCTGAAGCTTTCTTT. This encodes CASSGSAGTASEAFF.

This clonotype was recorded many times. This sequence joins TRBV7-3 and TRBJ2-7; 8 positions match TRBD2. Germline CDR1 reads SGHTA; CDR2 reads FQGTGA. V lost 8 bases, J lost 5 bases, and 8 bases stayed unmatched. CDR3 length: 13 amino acids. The DNA of the CDR3 is TGTGCCAGCCGAAAAGCGGGAGAAAACGAGCAGTACTTC. Encoded protein: CASRKAGENEQYF.

This clonotype was counted many times. The chain employs TRBV25-1 and TRBJ1-1; D may be TRBD1 (5 bases). The CDR3 spans 12 residues. CDR1 is MGHDK and CDR2 is SYGVNS in the germline V gene. Trimming took off 6 bases at V and 11 bases at J, with 16 bases between the two ends. CDR3 DNA sequence: TGTGCCAGCAGGACGGACGGATCAGGGGCTTTCTTT. Translated, it gives CASRTDGSGAFF.

The chain couples TRBV6-2 or TRBV6-3 to TRBJ2-5; D perhaps matches TRBD1 (8 bases). V gave up 6 bases and J gave up 5 bases, with 25 bases separating them. The CDR3 covers 17 residues. From germline, CDR1 is MNHEY and CDR2 SVGEGT. The CDR3 region is CASSLGLPTGEGETQYF. CDR3 DNA sequence: TGTGCCAGCAGCTTAGGCCTCCCGACAGGGGAGGGGGAGACCCAGTACTTC.